A selection of T cell receptor beta chains follows, all from one sample in a study of cytomegalovirus exposure and HLA in healthy donors. Clones were sequenced by immunoSEQ multiplex PCR, and TCRdb holds only the in-frame ones, with some missing. The table lists some 170,000 clones, just under 90% of them singletons. The specimen sequenced was PBMCs. The receptors shown here come from a man aged 18 to 35 in good health and CMV-seropositive. Both conserved end residues are part of each CDR3. The order of the fields is V gene, clone size, J gene, D gene, CDR3 DNA, CDR3 protein. The D gene is left open where the match is weak. Rows may omit the clone size; those that give it use once, few, many or a size class.

v_call: TRBV4-1
clone_size: .
j_call: TRBJ2-3
d_call: TRBD2
cdr3_nt: TGCGCCAGCAGCCAGACCGGGACTAGCGGGAGAGATACGCAGTATTTT
cdr3_aa: CASSQTGTSGRDTQYF

v_call: TRBV27
clone_size: few
j_call: TRBJ1-5
d_call: .
cdr3_nt: TGTGCCAGCAGTTTATACAGGGAGGGCCAGCCCCAGCATTTT
cdr3_aa: CASSLYREGQPQHF

v_call: TRBV5-1
clone_size: .
j_call: TRBJ1-1
d_call: .
cdr3_nt: TGCGCCAGCAGCTTGGGAGGAGGGACGGCCACTGAAGCTTTCTTT
cdr3_aa: CASSLGGGTATEAFF

v_call: TRBV2
clone_size: .
j_call: TRBJ2-2
d_call: TRBD2
cdr3_nt: TGTGCCAGCAGAGGCCTATCAGCGGGAAACACCGGGGAGCTGTTTTTT
cdr3_aa: CASRGLSAGNTGELFF

v_call: TRBV4-2
clone_size: .
j_call: TRBJ1-1
d_call: .
cdr3_nt: TGTGCCAGCAGCCTCTCGACCGGGTTCGTTACGGGGAACACTGAAGCTTTCTTT
cdr3_aa: CASSLSTGFVTGNTEAFF

v_call: TRBV7-8
clone_size: .
j_call: TRBJ1-5
d_call: .
cdr3_nt: TGTGCCAGCAGCTCCAGGGTTCGACATAGCAATCAGCCCCAGCATTTT
cdr3_aa: CASSSRVRHSNQPQHF

v_call: TRBV7-3
clone_size: .
j_call: TRBJ2-3
d_call: TRBD2
cdr3_nt: TGTGCCAGCAGCCGCTCGGGACTACACACAGATACGCAGTATTTT
cdr3_aa: CASSRSGLHTDTQYF

v_call: TRBV5-4
clone_size: .
j_call: TRBJ2-7
d_call: TRBD1
cdr3_nt: TGTGCCAGCAGCTCTCCGGGACAGTTAAAGTACTACGAGCAGTACTTC
cdr3_aa: CASSSPGQLKYYEQYF

v_call: TRBV7-9
clone_size: few
j_call: TRBJ2-7
d_call: .
cdr3_nt: TGTGCCAGCAGAAATCGAGGGCACGAGCAGTACTTC
cdr3_aa: CASRNRGHEQYF

v_call: TRBV11-2
clone_size: .
j_call: TRBJ2-5
d_call: TRBD2
cdr3_nt: TGTGCCAGCAGCGCGTCTAGCGGCCAAGAGACCCAGTACTTC
cdr3_aa: CASSASSGQETQYF

v_call: TRBV28
clone_size: .
j_call: TRBJ2-5
d_call: .
cdr3_nt: TGTGCCAGCAGTTTATCCGTGACGGGGGAGACCCAGTACTTC
cdr3_aa: CASSLSVTGETQYF

v_call: TRBV7-9
clone_size: .
j_call: TRBJ1-2
d_call: TRBD1
cdr3_nt: TGTGCCAGCAGCTTAGGGACAGGGTATGGCTACACCTTC
cdr3_aa: CASSLGTGYGYTF

v_call: TRBV10-1
clone_size: .
j_call: TRBJ2-7
d_call: TRBD2
cdr3_nt: TGCGCCAGCAGTGAAGGCGGGAGCTCCTACGAGCAGTACTTC
cdr3_aa: CASSEGGSSYEQYF

v_call: TRBV2
clone_size: .
j_call: TRBJ2-3
d_call: TRBD2
cdr3_nt: TGTGCCAGCGGGGCTAGCGGAGTTCACGATACGCAGTATTTT
cdr3_aa: CASGASGVHDTQYF

v_call: TRBV18
clone_size: .
j_call: TRBJ2-3
d_call: TRBD2
cdr3_nt: TGTGCCAGCTCACGCAATGGGATTACTAGCGGAGCCTCAGATACGCAGTATTTT
cdr3_aa: CASSRNGITSGASDTQYF

v_call: TRBV28
clone_size: .
j_call: TRBJ2-7
d_call: .
cdr3_nt: TGTGCCAGCAGTTTACGGGGGTTCACCTACGAGCAGTACTTC
cdr3_aa: CASSLRGFTYEQYF

v_call: TRBV28
clone_size: .
j_call: TRBJ1-2
d_call: .
cdr3_nt: TGTGCCAGCAGGGGTGGGCAGACGTCTAACTATGGCTACACCTTC
cdr3_aa: CASRGGQTSNYGYTF

v_call: TRBV2
clone_size: .
j_call: TRBJ2-1
d_call: TRBD2
cdr3_nt: TGTGCCAGCAAACGGACTAGCGGCTCCTACAATGAGCAGTTCTTC
cdr3_aa: CASKRTSGSYNEQFF

v_call: TRBV5-1
clone_size: .
j_call: TRBJ2-5
d_call: .
cdr3_nt: TGCGCCAGCAGCCGCCCAGGGACGGGAGAAGAGACCCAGTACTTC
cdr3_aa: CASSRPGTGEETQYF

v_call: TRBV5-1
clone_size: .
j_call: TRBJ2-3
d_call: .
cdr3_nt: TGCGCCAGCAGCTTGGACTCAGGGACAGATACGCAGTATTTT
cdr3_aa: CASSLDSGTDTQYF

v_call: TRBV4-2
clone_size: .
j_call: TRBJ1-1
d_call: TRBD1
cdr3_nt: TGTGCCAGCAGCCAGGGGACAGAGAGGAACACTGAAGCTTTCTTT
cdr3_aa: CASSQGTERNTEAFF

v_call: TRBV27
clone_size: .
j_call: TRBJ2-1
d_call: .
cdr3_nt: TGTGCCAGCAGTCCTTCTAGCGCTAGGTTGTATTCCTACAATGAGCAGTTCTTC
cdr3_aa: CASSPSSARLYSYNEQFF

v_call: TRBV7-9
clone_size: .
j_call: TRBJ2-7
d_call: .
cdr3_nt: TGTGCCAGCAGCTTAGCCTTTGCCTACGAGCAGTACTTC
cdr3_aa: CASSLAFAYEQYF

v_call: TRBV7-9
clone_size: once
j_call: TRBJ2-7
d_call: .
cdr3_nt: TGTGCCAGCAGCTTAGAGCTTGGGGGCCTTAACGAGCAGTACTTC
cdr3_aa: CASSLELGGLNEQYF

v_call: TRBV11-3
clone_size: .
j_call: TRBJ2-3
d_call: TRBD2
cdr3_nt: TGTGCCAGCAGCGATTTAGCGGGAGCGGTAGATACGCAGTATTTT
cdr3_aa: CASSDLAGAVDTQYF

v_call: TRBV5-1
clone_size: .
j_call: TRBJ2-5
d_call: TRBD1
cdr3_nt: TGCGCCAGCAGCCCGACAGGGACCCAAGAGACCCAGTACTTC
cdr3_aa: CASSPTGTQETQYF

v_call: TRBV10-3
clone_size: .
j_call: TRBJ2-7
d_call: TRBD2
cdr3_nt: TGTGCCATCAGTGAGTCGGAGGGACTAGCGGGAGTGTCCTACGAGCAGTACTTC
cdr3_aa: CAISESEGLAGVSYEQYF